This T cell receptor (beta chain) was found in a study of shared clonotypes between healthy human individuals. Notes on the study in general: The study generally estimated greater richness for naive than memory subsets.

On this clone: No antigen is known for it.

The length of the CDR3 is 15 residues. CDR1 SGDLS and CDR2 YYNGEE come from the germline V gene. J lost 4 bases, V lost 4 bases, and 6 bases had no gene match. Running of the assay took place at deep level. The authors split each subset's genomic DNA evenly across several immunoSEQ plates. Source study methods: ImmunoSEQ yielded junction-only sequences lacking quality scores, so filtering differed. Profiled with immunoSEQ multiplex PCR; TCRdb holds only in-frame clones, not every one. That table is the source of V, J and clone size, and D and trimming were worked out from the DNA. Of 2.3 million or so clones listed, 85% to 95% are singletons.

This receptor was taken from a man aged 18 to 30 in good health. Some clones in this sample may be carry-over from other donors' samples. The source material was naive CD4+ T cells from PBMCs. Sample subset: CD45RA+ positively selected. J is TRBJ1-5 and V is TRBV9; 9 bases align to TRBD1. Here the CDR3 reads CASSSSGTGNQPQHF. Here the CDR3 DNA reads TGTGCCAGCAGCTCATCCGGGACAGGGAATCAGCCCCAGCATTTT.